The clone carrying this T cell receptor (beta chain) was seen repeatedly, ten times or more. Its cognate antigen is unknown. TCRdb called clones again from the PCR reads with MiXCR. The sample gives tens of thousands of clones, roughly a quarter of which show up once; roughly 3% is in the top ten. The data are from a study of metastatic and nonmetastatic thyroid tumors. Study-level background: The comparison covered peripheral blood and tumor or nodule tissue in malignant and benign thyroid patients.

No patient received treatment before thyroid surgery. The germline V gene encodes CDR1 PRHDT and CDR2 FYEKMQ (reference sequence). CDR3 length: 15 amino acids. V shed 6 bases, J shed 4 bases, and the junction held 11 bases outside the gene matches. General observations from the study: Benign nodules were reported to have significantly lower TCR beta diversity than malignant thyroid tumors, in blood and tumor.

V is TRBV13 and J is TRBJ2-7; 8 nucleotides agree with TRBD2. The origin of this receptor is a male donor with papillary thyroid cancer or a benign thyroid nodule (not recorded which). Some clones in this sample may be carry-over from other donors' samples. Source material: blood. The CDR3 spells CASRSAQGTRYEQYF. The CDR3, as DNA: TGTGCCAGCAGATCGGCGCAGGGGACTAGGTACGAGCAGTACTTC. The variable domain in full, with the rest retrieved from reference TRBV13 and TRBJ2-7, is AAGVIQSPRHLIKEKRETATLKCYPIPRHDTVYWYQQGPGQDPQFLISFYEKMQSDKGSIPDRFSAQQFSDYHSELNMSSLELGDSALYFCASRSAQGTRYEQYFGPGTRLTVT.